This TCR beta chain was identified in a study of cytomegalovirus exposure and HLA in healthy donors (dated by TCRdb to about 2017). Turning to the overall study: In an earlier analysis of 587 of the donors, 276 Gb of sequence data and roughly 100 million unique TCR beta sequences from about 190 million T cells were reported. In addition to the first cohort of 666 subjects, a separate validation cohort of 130 or so different subjects was used. The study combined high-throughput TCR immunosequencing, statistical association of individual TCRs with disease status, and machine learning to predict cytomegalovirus infection status. Around 300 gigabases of sequencing data and around 87 million unique TCR sequences were included in an early release covering 550 to 650 HLA-typed donors. The study aimed to test whether signatures of past pathogen exposure could be identified by cataloging public T cell receptors. Across around 400 genotyped donors of the cohort, an average of approximately 220,000 unique TCR beta nucleotide sequences per donor were sequenced, and approximately 19% of those sequences were non-productive. Alongside the repertoire data, information on donor age, sex, ethnicity and CMV serostatus was compiled. Typing coverage differed by locus: A, B, C, DRB1 and DQB1 were typed in roughly 629-630 donors, DQA1 in about 560, DPA1 in approximately 610, and DPB1 in approximately 450. Every discovery cohort repertoire had been produced on one sequencing platform. Class I and class II HLA loci were covered by the typing at four-digit resolution. The study used immunosequencing to profile the T cell repertoires of more than 650 subjects and linked those repertoires to cytomegalovirus serostatus. A later genetic analysis used genome-wide SNP genotypes for about three fifths of the 666 donors, treating that subset as a discovery cohort. In a later analysis, previously published TCR beta repertoires from 666 donors were re-analyzed and high-resolution HLA genotyping was added so that TCR occurrence patterns could be studied. About 5 DR-DQ haplotypes were handled as single units for association and clustering, since linkage in the cohort was strong. The later analysis used no new phenotypic data to find candidate immune exposures, relying instead on TCR beta sequences and their occurrence across donors. The genetic ancestry cluster associated with self-reported Caucasian donors included about 81% of the 398 genotyped donors. An earlier analysis of some 500 of the donors applied high-throughput TCR beta sequencing to assess whether each TCR beta V gene segment acted as functional or pseudogenic. Results and caveats for the whole study, not just this receptor: The authors suggested that the approach could potentially be extended to other disease states and immunological phenotypes. Most TCR sequences were observed very rarely across donors, whereas some public TCRs were present in many individuals. In a later analysis, around 17,000 TCR beta sequences were associated with specific HLA alleles at a false discovery rate of 0.05. In a later genetic analysis, fewer N-insertions in productive TCRs were reported among donors in an Asian-associated ancestry cluster than the roughly 670-donor mean. In a later analysis, TCR association rates were found to vary across HLA loci, with the most associated TCRs seen for DRB1 alleles and the fewest for HLA-C alleles. In a later analysis, HLA-associated TCR beta chains showed more clonal expansion and lower generation probabilities than non-associated chains that were equally common. A further reported finding was that TCR beta sequences accurately predicted the HLA-A and HLA-B alleles for most subjects in the first cohort. Presence/absence analyses assumed roughly uniform sequencing depth across donors, an assumption that may not hold. A group of highly shared sequence variants was considered likely to be a technical artifact of the sequencing pipeline. Some IMGT-functional V segments, including TRBV6-2 and TRBV6-3, could not be distinguished by the 87-base-pair reads and were therefore excluded. The study listed 164 TCR beta chains as associated with cytomegalovirus. Linkage disequilibrium might explain the correlated functional status among segregating V segments, but an unknown experimental factor could not be excluded. According to a later analysis, parvovirus B19, influenza, CMV and Epstein-Barr virus appeared linked to several top co-occurrence clusters. HLA typing was unavailable for some donors at each locus, so association tests used only the typed subset. The cohort was sequenced for TCR beta chains only, and without alpha or paired-chain data the features that could be detected were limited. Cytomegalovirus status was reported to be diagnosed by the classifier with high specificity and sensitivity in both the original and validation cohorts. Most CMV-associated TCR beta chains appeared to be HLA-restricted in a later analysis, and the HLA associations seemed to be driven largely by CMV exposure. About 17 rarely observed V segments, including chromosome 9 orphons, were excluded from the earlier analysis of approximately 500 of the donors because counts were too low. In vitro tests confirmed that a few of the cytomegalovirus-associated TCR beta chains recognize cytomegalovirus antigens. Broadly in line with IMGT annotations, most TCR beta V segments showed up in productive rearrangements about 87% or about 30% of the time in an earlier analysis of approximately 640 of the donors. Assigning TCR associations to individual alleles was difficult when HLA alleles, especially DR and DQ, strongly co-occurred. V-gene and J-gene trimming of TCR beta chains was associated with a missense DCLRE1C variant in a later genetic analysis, and the association was replicated in an independent cohort. For the cohort, immune exposure information was limited to CMV serostatus.

The cohort was made up of about 610 healthy bone marrow donors. All cohort members were sampled while nominally healthy, although unrecorded immune exposures were likely present. The donor was CMV seronegative and was included in the group of about 350 seronegative cohort members. Every donor gave a peripheral blood sample, and the peripheral blood mononuclear cells from that sample were used for TCR beta sequencing. The Qiagen DNeasy Blood Extraction Kit was used to extract genomic DNA from the blood cell samples. Worth noting for this clone: What this receptor recognizes is not known. The input lacks base qualities; no much larger clone sits a single base away.

CDR1 is given as MNHNS and CDR2 as SASEGT, both from the germline V gene. V is shortened by 6 bases, J by 0 bases, and the region joining them spans 9 bases. The CDR3 spans 13 residues, from the cysteine through the phenylalanine. The entry retains the CDR3 DNA only, 39 bases that are in frame from base 1. Receptors were amplified or captured by the immunoSEQ multiplex PCR assay. The multiplex PCR relied on a mix of 60 forward primers for TCR Vbeta segments and 13 reverse primers for TCR Jbeta segments. The CDR3 region of rearranged TCR beta genes was amplified from genomic DNA with a multiplex PCR assay. On the Illumina HiSeq System, the amplified TCR beta libraries were sequenced as 87-base-pair reads. As for the authors' bioinformatics: A later analysis tallied tens of millions of unique TCR beta chains across the 550 to 850 repertoires, and some 12 million of those chains were shared by two or more donors. To remove PCR and sequencing errors, raw reads were error-corrected and collapsed into unique sequences using a nearest-neighbor algorithm that merged closely related sequences. V, D and J gene segments were assigned by aligning CDR3 sequences to IMGT reference sequences. Each retained sequence needed at least a six-nucleotide match to both a V gene segment and a J gene segment. Rearrangements were called productive when the CDR3 lacked stop codons and stayed in frame with V and J; all others were non-productive. CDR3 was defined according to IMGT convention as the region running from the second conserved V-encoded cysteine to the conserved J-encoded phenylalanine. The earlier analysis of about 620 of the donors excluded sequences that lacked an unambiguous match to a single V gene segment. In an earlier analysis of almost 600 of the donors, a V segment was called functional when productive rearrangements were above 56.7%, and segregating when the standard deviation between donors exceeded 5%. To diagnose cytomegalovirus status from the catalog of TCR beta chain sequences, a statistical classification framework was built. In a later analysis, V and J genes were assigned by comparing TCR nucleotide sequences against IMGT/GENE-DB human TR gene sequences. Using the TCRdist pipeline, a later analysis assigned CDR3 sequences along with most-parsimonious VDJ recombination scenarios. In a later analysis, every TCR beta chain was defined by the combination of its CDR3 amino acid sequence and its V-gene family, and reads without a unique V-gene family were dropped. To address suspected cross-contamination and a sequencing artifact, a later analysis removed some 620 highly shared, low-generation-probability nucleotide sequences. In a later analysis, a clonal expansion index for each public chain was calculated from normalized within-repertoire ranks of inferred template counts. Generation probabilities in a later analysis came from a VDJ recombination model fitted to out-of-frame rearrangements, and those results were checked against IGoR. A later analysis scored TCR-TCR, TCR-HLA and TCR-CMV co-occurrence with hypergeometric tests, applying a repertoire-size bias correction to TCR pairs. In a later analysis, false discovery rates were estimated by permuting HLA or CMV assignments 20 times. A later analysis grouped co-occurring TCRs with DBSCAN, adding TCRdist sequence similarity when clustering within HLA-allele-positive subsets. Repertoires with fewer than 30,000 or more than 120,000 public chains, plus five repertoires with anomalous nucleotide sharing, were excluded from co-occurrence clustering. TCRdb retrieved this table from immuneACCESS and kept in-frame rearrangements only. Not all clones are present; in checked studies, unresolved V genes account for under half, and no reason is known for the remainder. That table gives V, J and clone size, and the DNA gave D and trimming. In this sample the table shows 150,000 to 200,000 clones, over 70% of which occur a single time. The ten largest clones take up around 3.9% of the sample.

This TCR was recovered from a man in his fifties or sixties in good health and CMV-seronegative. This receptor chain uses TRBV6-1 and TRBJ2-7; the D gene is perhaps TRBD1, on 5 matching bases. Sequenced: PBMCs. The CDR3 reads as follows: CASRQVSSYEQYF. The sequence in DNA is TGTGCCAGCAGACAGGTTAGCTCCTACGAGCAGTACTTC.